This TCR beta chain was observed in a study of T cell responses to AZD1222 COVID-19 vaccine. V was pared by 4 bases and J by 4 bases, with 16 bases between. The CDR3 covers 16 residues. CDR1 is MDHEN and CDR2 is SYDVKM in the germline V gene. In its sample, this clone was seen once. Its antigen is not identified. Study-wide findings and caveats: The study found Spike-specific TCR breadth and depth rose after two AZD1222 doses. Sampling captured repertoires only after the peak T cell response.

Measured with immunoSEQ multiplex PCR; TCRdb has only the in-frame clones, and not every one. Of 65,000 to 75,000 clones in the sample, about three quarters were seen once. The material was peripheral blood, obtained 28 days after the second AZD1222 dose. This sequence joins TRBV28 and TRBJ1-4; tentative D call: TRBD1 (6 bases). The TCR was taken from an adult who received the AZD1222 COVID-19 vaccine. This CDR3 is CASSSLGGDDNEKLFF. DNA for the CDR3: TGTGCCAGCAGTTCCCTAGGGGGGGACGATAATGAAAAACTGTTTTTT.